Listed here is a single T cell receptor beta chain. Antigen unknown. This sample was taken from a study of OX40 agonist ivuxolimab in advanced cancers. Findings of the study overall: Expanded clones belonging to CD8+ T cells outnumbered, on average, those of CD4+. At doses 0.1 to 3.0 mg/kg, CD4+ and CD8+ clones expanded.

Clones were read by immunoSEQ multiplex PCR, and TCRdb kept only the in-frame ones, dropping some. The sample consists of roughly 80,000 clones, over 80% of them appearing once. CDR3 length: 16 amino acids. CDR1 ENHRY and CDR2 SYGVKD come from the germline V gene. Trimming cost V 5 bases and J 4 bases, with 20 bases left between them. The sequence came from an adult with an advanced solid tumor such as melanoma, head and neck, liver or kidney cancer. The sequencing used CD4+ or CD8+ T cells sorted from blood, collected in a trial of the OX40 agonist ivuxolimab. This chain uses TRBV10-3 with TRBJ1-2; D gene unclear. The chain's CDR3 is CAISWPYCRKTYGYTF. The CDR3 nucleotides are TGTGCCATCAGTTGGCCTTACTGTAGAAAGACCTATGGCTACACCTTC.